What follows is one T cell receptor beta chain and its context. Its specificity is not known. The entry originates in a study of post-analysis software for immune sequencing data. In the study overall: Disease trajectories encompassed relapsing-remitting, secondary progressive and progressive-relapsing multiple sclerosis.

Researchers reported that TCR beta cDNA libraries carried unique molecular identifiers. MiXCR was run by TCRdb on the PCR reads, yielding one entry per CDR3 protein. The sample has fewer than 550,000 distinct CDR3 sequences, less than 40% seen once. Trimming cost V 0 bases and J 13 bases; bases outside gene matches: 13. CDR3 length: 15 residues. Germline V lookup: CDR1 SGHRS, CDR2 YFSETQ. General study points: For normalized Chao1 diversity, multiple sclerosis patients scored significantly lower than controls did. There were about five TRBV segments more frequent in patients than controls, and TRBV5-6, TRBV5-1 and TRBV20-1 were among them.

The chain is built from TRBV5-1 and TRBJ2-1; 7 bases line up with TRBD2. Source material: blood. The TCR comes from a girl aged 2-17 years with multiple sclerosis. The CDR3 protein is CASSLAGTNRETQFF. The CDR3 DNA is TGCGCCAGCAGCTTGGCCGGGACTAATAGGGAGACCCAGTTCTTC.